This TCR beta chain derives from a study of blood T cell repertoires in COVID-19. The wider study: Sites across the United States, Italy and Spain contributed samples from acute and convalescent COVID-19. The cDNA or gDNA used as material had been derived from T cells, B-cell-depleted T cells, or PBMCs.

How the authors handled the data: Scientists estimated how many nucleated cells there were by amplifying reference gene primers. The method was immunoSEQ multiplex PCR; TCRdb's version includes in-frame clones alone and lacks a portion of them. V, J and clone size are taken as reported in that table, and D and trimming were inferred from the DNA itself. The table has about 320,000 clones, over 75% seen once. This sequence was found in a human donor in a cohort sampled during active COVID-19. The sample comprised peripheral blood.

The CDR3 here is CASSSDREGTYNSPLHF. The DNA of the CDR3 is TGTGCCAGCAGCTCGGACCGCGAGGGAACCTATAATTCACCCCTCCACTTT. This chain connects TRBV9 to TRBJ1-6, with no clear D. Germline V gene lookup returns CDR1 SGDLS and CDR2 YYNGEE. The CDR3 covers 17 residues. With 4 bases removed from V and 2 bases from J, the gap between germline ends came to 16 bases.